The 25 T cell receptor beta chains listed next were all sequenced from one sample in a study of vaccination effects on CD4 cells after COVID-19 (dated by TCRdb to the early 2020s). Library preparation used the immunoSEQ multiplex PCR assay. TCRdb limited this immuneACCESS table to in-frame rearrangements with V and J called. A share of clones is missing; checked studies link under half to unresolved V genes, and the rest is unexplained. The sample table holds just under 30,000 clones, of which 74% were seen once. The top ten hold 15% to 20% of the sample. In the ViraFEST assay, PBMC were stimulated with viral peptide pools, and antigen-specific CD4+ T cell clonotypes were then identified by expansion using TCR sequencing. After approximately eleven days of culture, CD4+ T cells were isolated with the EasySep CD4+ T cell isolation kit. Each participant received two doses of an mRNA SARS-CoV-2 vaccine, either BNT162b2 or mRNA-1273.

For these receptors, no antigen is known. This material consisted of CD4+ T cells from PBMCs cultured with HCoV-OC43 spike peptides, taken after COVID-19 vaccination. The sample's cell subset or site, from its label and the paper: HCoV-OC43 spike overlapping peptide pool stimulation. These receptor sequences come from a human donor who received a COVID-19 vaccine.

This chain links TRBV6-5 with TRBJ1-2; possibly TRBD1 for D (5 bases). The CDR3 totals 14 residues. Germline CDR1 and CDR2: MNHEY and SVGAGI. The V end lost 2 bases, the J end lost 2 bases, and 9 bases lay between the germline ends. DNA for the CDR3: TGTGCCAGCAGTTACAGGACAAACAACTATGGCTACACCTTC. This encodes CASSYRTNNYGYTF.

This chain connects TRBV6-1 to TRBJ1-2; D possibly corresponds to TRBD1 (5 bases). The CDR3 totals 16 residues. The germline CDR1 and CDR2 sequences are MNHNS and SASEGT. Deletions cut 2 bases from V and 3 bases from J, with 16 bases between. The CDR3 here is CASSERSTGVYYGYTF. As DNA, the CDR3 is TGTGCCAGCAGTGAACGCTCGACGGGGGTTTACTATGGCTACACCTTC.

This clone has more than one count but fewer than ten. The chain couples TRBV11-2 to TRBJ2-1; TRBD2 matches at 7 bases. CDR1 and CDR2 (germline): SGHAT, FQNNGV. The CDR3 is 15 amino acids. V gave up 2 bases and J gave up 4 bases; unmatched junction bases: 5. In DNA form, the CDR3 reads TGTGCCAGCAGCTTATCCCGGGGACTATACAATGAGCAGTTCTTC. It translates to CASSLSRGLYNEQFF.

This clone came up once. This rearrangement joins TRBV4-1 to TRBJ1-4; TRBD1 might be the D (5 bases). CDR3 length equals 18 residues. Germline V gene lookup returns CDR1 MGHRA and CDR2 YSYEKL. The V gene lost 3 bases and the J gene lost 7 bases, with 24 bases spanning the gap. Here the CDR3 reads CASSQIVVQGGIREKLFF. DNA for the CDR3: TGCGCCAGCAGCCAGATTGTGGTTCAGGGAGGCATTCGTGAAAAACTGTTTTTT.

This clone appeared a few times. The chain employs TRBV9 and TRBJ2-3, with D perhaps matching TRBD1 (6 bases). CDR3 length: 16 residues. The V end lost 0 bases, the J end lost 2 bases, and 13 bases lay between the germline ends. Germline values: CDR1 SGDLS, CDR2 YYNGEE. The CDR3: CASSVVGTLNTDTQYF. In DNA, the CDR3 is TGTGCCAGCAGCGTAGTGGGGACACTTAACACAGATACGCAGTATTTT.

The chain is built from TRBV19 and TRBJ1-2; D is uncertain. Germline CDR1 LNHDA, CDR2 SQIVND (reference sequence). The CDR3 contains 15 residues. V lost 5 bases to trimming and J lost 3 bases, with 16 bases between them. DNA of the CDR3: TGTGCCAGTAGTGTATCGGGAATAGTTGACTATGGCTACACCTTC. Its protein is CASSVSGIVDYGYTF.

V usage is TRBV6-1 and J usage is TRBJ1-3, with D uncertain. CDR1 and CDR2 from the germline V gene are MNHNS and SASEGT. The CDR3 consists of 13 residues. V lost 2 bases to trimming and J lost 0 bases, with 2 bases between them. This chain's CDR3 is CASSEISGNTIYF. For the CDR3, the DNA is TGTGCCAGCAGTGAAATCTCTGGAAACACCATATATTTT.

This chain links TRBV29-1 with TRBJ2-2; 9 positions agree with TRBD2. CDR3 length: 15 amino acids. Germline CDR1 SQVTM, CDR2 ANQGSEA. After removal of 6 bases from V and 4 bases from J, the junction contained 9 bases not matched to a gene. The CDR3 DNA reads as TGCAGCGTGCGAGGAACTAGCGGGTCCACCGGGGAGCTGTTTTTT. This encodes CSVRGTSGSTGELFF.

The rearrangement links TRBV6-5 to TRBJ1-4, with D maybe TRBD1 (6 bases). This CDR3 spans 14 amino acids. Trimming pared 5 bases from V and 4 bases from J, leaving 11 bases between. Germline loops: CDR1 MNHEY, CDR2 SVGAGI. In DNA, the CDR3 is TGTGCCAGCAGTCGGACAGTCAATAATGAAAAACTGTTTTTT. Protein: CASSRTVNNEKLFF.

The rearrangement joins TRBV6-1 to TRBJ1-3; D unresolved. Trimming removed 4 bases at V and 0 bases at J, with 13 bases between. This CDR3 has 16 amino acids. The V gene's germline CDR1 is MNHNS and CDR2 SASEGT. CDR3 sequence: CASSAQTADSGNTIYF. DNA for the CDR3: TGTGCCAGCAGTGCTCAGACGGCCGACTCTGGAAACACCATATATTTT.

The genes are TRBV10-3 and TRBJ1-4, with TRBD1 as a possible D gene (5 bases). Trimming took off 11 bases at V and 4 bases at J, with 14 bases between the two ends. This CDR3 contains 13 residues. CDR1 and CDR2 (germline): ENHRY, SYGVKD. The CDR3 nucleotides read TGTGCCGTACAAAGGGGCATTAATGAAAAACTGTTTTTT. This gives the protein CAVQRGINEKLFF.

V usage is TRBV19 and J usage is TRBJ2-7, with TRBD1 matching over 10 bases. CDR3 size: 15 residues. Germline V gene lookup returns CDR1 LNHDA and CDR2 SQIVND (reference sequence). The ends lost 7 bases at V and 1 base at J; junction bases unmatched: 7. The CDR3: CASKRTGQGSYEQYF. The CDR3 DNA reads TGTGCCAGTAAAAGGACGGGACAGGGGTCCTACGAGCAGTACTTC.

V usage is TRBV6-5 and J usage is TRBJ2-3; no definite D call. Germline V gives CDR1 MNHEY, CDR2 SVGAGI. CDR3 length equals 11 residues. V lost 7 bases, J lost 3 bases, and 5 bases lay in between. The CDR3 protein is CASTQTDTQYF. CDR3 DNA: TGTGCCAGCACCCAAACAGATACGCAGTATTTT.

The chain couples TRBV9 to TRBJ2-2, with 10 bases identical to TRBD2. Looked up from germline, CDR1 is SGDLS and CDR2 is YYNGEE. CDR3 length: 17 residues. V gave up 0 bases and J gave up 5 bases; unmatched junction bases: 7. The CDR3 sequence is CASSVAIPSGGTGELFF. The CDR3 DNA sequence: TGTGCCAGCAGCGTAGCCATCCCTAGCGGGGGTACCGGGGAGCTGTTTTTT. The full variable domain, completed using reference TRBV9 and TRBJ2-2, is DSGVTQTPKHLITATGQRVTLRCSPRSGDLSVYWYQQSLDQGLQFLIQYYNGEERAKGNILERFSAQQFPDLHSELNLSSLELGDSALYFCASSVAIPSGGTGELFFGEGSRLTVL.

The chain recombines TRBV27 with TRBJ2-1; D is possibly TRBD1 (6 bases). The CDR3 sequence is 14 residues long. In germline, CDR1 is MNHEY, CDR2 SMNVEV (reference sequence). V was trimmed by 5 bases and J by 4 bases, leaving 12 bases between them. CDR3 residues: CASSNRALYNEQFF. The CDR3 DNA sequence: TGTGCCAGCAGTAACAGGGCCCTTTACAATGAGCAGTTCTTC.

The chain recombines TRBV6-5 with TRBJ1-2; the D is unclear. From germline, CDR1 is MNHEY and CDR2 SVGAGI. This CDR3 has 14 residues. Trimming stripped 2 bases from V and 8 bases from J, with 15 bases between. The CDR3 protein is CASSYLSSRAGYTF. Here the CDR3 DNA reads TGTGCCAGCAGTTACCTTAGCAGTCGGGCAGGCTACACCTTC.

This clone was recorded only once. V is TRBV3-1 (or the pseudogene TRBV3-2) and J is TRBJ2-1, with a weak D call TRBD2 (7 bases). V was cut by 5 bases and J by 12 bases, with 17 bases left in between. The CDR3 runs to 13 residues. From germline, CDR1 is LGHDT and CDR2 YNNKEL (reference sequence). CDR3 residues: CASSREGAGAQFF. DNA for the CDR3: TGTGCCAGCAGCAGGGAGGGTGCGGGGGCGCAGTTCTTC.

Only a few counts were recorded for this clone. The CDR3 coding sequence is TGTGCCTGGAAAAATTCCGGGGTACTCTTAGCTTTCTTT. This encodes CAWKNSGVLLAFF. This chain connects TRBV30 to TRBJ1-1; D unclear. Germline V gives CDR1 GTSNPN, CDR2 SVGIG (reference sequence). The CDR3 runs 13 residues. V dropped 4 bases and J dropped 10 bases, with 19 bases sitting between them.

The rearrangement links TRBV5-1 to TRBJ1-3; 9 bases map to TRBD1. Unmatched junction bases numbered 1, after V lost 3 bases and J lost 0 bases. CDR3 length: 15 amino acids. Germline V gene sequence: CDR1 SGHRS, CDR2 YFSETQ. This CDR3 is CASSSGQGSGNTIYF. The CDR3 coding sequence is TGCGCCAGCAGCTCGGGACAGGGCTCTGGAAACACCATATATTTT.

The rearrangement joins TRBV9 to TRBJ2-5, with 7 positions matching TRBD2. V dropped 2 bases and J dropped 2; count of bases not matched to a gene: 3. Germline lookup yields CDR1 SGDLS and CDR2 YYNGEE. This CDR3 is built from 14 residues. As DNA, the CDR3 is TGTGCCAGCAGCGTGGGGACTATTCAAGAGACCCAGTACTTC. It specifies CASSVGTIQETQYF.

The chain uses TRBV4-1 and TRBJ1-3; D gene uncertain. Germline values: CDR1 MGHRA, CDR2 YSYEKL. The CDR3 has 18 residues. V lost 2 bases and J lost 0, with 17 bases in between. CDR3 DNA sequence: TGCGCCAGCAGCCAAAGTGCCTGGATGGGCTCCTCTGGAAACACCATATATTTT. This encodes CASSQSAWMGSSGNTIYF.

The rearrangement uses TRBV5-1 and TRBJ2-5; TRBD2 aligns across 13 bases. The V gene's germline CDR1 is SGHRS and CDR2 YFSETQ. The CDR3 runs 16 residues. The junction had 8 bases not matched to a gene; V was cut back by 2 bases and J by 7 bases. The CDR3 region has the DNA TGCGCCAGCAGCTTAGGGACTAGCGGGGATTCAGGGACCCAGTACTTC. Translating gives CASSLGTSGDSGTQYF.

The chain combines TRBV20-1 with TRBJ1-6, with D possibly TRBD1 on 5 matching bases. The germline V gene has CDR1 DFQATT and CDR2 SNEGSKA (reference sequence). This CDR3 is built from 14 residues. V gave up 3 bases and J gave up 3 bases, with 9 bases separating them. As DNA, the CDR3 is TGCAGTGCTAGTCCCGACAGCTATAATTCACCCCTCCACTTT. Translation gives CSASPDSYNSPLHF.

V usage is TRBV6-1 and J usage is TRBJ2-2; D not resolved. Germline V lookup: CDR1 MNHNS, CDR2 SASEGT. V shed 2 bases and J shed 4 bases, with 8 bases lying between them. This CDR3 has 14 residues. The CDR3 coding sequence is TGTGCCAGCAGTGAAACACATAGCACCGGGGAGCTGTTTTTT. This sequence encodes CASSETHSTGELFF.

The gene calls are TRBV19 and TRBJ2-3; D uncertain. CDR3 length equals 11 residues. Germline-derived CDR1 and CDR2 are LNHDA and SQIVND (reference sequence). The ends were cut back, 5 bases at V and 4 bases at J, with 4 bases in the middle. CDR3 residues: CASSWADTQYF. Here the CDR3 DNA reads TGTGCCAGTAGTTGGGCAGATACGCAGTATTTT.